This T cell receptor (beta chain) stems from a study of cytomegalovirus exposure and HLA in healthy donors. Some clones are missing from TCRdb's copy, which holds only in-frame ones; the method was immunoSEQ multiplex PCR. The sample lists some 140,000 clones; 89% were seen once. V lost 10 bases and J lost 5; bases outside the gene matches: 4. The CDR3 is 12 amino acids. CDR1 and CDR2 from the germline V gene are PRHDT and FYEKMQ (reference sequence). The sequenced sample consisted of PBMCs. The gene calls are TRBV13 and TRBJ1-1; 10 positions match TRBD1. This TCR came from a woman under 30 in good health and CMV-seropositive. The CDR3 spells CATGTGVTEAFF. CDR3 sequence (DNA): TGTGCCACAGGGACAGGGGTGACTGAAGCTTTCTTT. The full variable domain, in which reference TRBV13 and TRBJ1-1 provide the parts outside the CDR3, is AAGVIQSPRHLIKEKRETATLKCYPIPRHDTVYWYQQGPGQDPQFLISFYEKMQSDKGSIPDRFSAQQFSDYHSELNMSSLELGDSALYFCATGTGVTEAFFGQGTRLTVV.